The entry below gives a single T cell receptor (beta chain) sequence along with its context. Method: immunoSEQ multiplex PCR; TCRdb's copy keeps in-frame clones and lacks some. The repertoire holds some 87,000 clones, with around 83% as singletons. This sample was taken from a study of radiotherapy plus CTLA-4 blockade in lung cancer. This specimen was peripheral blood, taken from a patient treated with radiotherapy plus ipilimumab. The sequence derives from a human donor with non-small cell lung cancer that progressed on radiotherapy plus ipilimumab.

CDR3 in DNA: TGTGCCAGCAGCTTTGGCAGGGCATACTATGGCTACACCTTC. Its translation is CASSFGRAYYGYTF. The chain joins TRBV5-6 to TRBJ1-2, with D perhaps matching TRBD1 (5 bases). V was clipped by 2 bases and J by 3 bases, with 11 bases between them. The CDR3 extends over 14 amino acids. The germline CDR1 and CDR2 sequences are SGHDT and YYEEEE.